This entry lists 13 T cell receptor beta chains sequenced from one sample in a study of blood T cell repertoires in COVID-19. Libraries were prepared by immunoSEQ multiplex PCR; TCRdb keeps only in-frame clonotypes and omits some of them. The table records about 140,000 clones, approximately 80% of them present only once. Sequenced sample: PBMCs or T cells enriched from blood (not recorded which). The receptor source for this set is a woman younger than 35 who had been exposed to COVID-19.

The chain employs TRBV19 and TRBJ1-1; weak D call: TRBD1 (6 bases). Trimming cost V 5 bases and J 0 bases, with 16 bases left between them. The germline V gene encodes CDR1 LNHDA and CDR2 SQIVND (reference sequence). This CDR3 has 16 amino acids. CDR3 in amino acids: CASSPLRGGMNTEAFF. For the CDR3, the DNA is TGTGCCAGTAGTCCTCTCAGGGGAGGGATGAACACTGAAGCTTTCTTT.

The V and J genes are TRBV14 and TRBJ1-3; D not resolved. Germline V gene sequence: CDR1 SGHDN, CDR2 FVKESK. The CDR3 runs to 14 residues. V lost 6 bases and J 4 bases, leaving 13 bases between the germline ends. This chain's CDR3 is CASRQTSLGNTIYF. CDR3 DNA: TGTGCCAGCAGGCAAACTAGTTTGGGAAACACCATATATTTT.

The chain carries TRBV9 and TRBJ2-7; 7 nucleotides align to TRBD1. V lost 4 bases to trimming and J lost 2 bases; unmatched junction nucleotides: 6. The CDR3 consists of 14 residues. CDR1 is SGDLS and CDR2 is YYNGEE in the germline V gene. In DNA form, the CDR3 reads TGTGCCAGCAGCAGCTGGGACAGCCCCTACGAGCAGTACTTC. Translating gives CASSSWDSPYEQYF.

The genes are TRBV10-3 and TRBJ1-1, with D possibly matching TRBD1 (6 bases). The germline V gene encodes CDR1 ENHRY and CDR2 SYGVKD. The CDR3 is 13 residues long. Trimming cost V 0 bases and J 5 bases, with 7 bases left between them. As DNA, the CDR3 is TGTGCCATCAGTGAGTCCCAGGGGACTGAAGCTTTCTTT. The encoded protein is CAISESQGTEAFF.

V is TRBV4-2 and J is TRBJ1-6, with 9 bases fitting TRBD1. This CDR3 comprises 14 residues. The germline V gene has CDR1 LGHNA and CDR2 YNFKEQ. V shed 5 bases, J shed 10 bases, and the junction held 6 bases outside the gene matches. The CDR3 sequence: CASSATGGESPLHF. CDR3 in DNA: TGTGCCAGCAGCGCGACAGGGGGGGAATCACCCCTCCACTTT.

V and J are TRBV7-8 and TRBJ2-3; no definite D call. The V end lost 6 bases, the J end lost 2 bases, and 18 bases lay between the germline ends. Germline CDR1 is SGHVS and CDR2 is FQNEAQ. CDR3 size: 16 residues. CDR3 loop: CASRSRGGGYTDTQYF. As DNA, the CDR3 is TGTGCCAGCAGGTCCCGTGGCGGCGGTTACACAGATACGCAGTATTTT.

The J gene is TRBJ2-1, the V gene TRBV7-9, with D tentatively TRBD2 (6 bases). CDR1 and CDR2 (germline): SEHNR, FQNEAQ (reference sequence). The CDR3 spans 14 residues. Trimming shortened V by 1 base and J by 7 bases, and 11 bases separated the two germline ends. The CDR3 region is CASSLGLGRNEQFF. The CDR3 region has the DNA TGTGCCAGCAGCTTAGGACTAGGAAGGAATGAGCAGTTCTTC.

This chain uses TRBV11-2 with TRBJ2-1, with 9 bases aligning to TRBD2. With 5 bases clipped from V and 4 bases from J, the junction kept 9 bases outside the gene matches. Germline V gene sequence: CDR1 SGHAT, CDR2 FQNNGV. The CDR3 extends over 16 amino acids. DNA of the CDR3: TGTGCCAGCAGCCCCCGGCTAGCGGGGCTTTACAATGAGCAGTTCTTC. As protein: CASSPRLAGLYNEQFF.

The chain has TRBV5-1 and TRBJ2-7, with a possible D match to TRBD1 (8 bases). CDR3 size: 16 residues. CDR1 is SGHRS, CDR2 YFSETQ, per germline. The ends were cut back, 3 bases at V and 2 bases at J, with 18 bases in the middle. The CDR3 region is CASSSPQGGPPYEQYF. As DNA, the CDR3 is TGCGCCAGCAGCTCACCACAGGGGGGGCCACCCTACGAGCAGTACTTC.

The rearrangement joins TRBV7-2 to TRBJ2-7; 10 bases agree with TRBD2. With 0 bases clipped from V and 4 bases from J, the junction kept 6 bases outside the gene matches. Germline assignment: CDR1 SGHTA and CDR2 FQGNSA. The CDR3 is made up of 16 amino acids. The CDR3 DNA sequence: TGTGCCAGCAGCTTAGCGGCACTAGCGGGAATTTACGAGCAGTACTTC. This encodes CASSLAALAGIYEQYF.

In its sample, this clone was seen a few times. This sequence joins TRBV5-1 and TRBJ2-7; TRBD2 matches at 10 bases. J gave up 3 bases and V 3 bases, and 6 bases lay outside the gene matches. In germline, CDR1 is SGHRS, CDR2 YFSETQ. The CDR3 sequence is 15 residues long. The CDR3 loop reads CASSSLAGVVYEQYF. The CDR3 nucleotides read TGCGCCAGCAGCTCTCTAGCGGGAGTTGTCTACGAGCAGTACTTC. Complete variable domain (other parts from reference TRBV5-1 and TRBJ2-7): KAGVTQTPRYLIKTRGQQVTLSCSPISGHRSVSWYQQTPGQGLQFLFEYFSETQRNKGNFPGRFSGRQFSNSRSEMNVSTLELGDSALYLCASSSLAGVVYEQYFGPGTRLTVT.

The V and J genes are TRBV7-2 and TRBJ2-7; D ambiguous. CDR3 length equals 16 residues. The germline gives CDR1 SGHTA, CDR2 FQGNSA. V was trimmed by 3 bases and J by 0 bases, leaving 15 bases between them. The DNA for the CDR3 is TGTGCCAGCAGCTTTGATCTAGGCCCCCTCTCCTACGAGCAGTACTTC. This translates into CASSFDLGPLSYEQYF.

The V and J genes are TRBV28 and TRBJ1-6; 9 positions match TRBD1. The CDR3 has 15 residues. Germline CDR1 reads MDHEN; CDR2 reads SYDVKM. The trim removed 6 bases at V and 10 bases at J, leaving 10 bases unmatched. The CDR3 loop is CASRSGQGFASPLHF. The CDR3 region has the DNA TGTGCCAGCAGGTCCGGACAGGGGTTTGCCTCACCCCTCCACTTT.